These 21 T cell receptor beta chains were all obtained from the same sample, sequenced in a study of blood T cells in healthy people across ages. For the second PCR, which ran for about 6 to 11 cycles, a sample-barcoded 5' primer and a J-beta primer mix were used. Using its own MiXCR run on the 5' RACE reads, TCRdb lists one record per CDR3 protein. Altogether 450,000 to 600,000 distinct CDR3 sequences are present, 25% to 35% being singletons, with the ten largest covering under 4.5%. The same sample was also studied in work on T cells of mothers and their children.

The sequenced sample consisted of blood. Receptors originate from a boy aged 2 to 10 in good health.

The chain uses TRBV6-6 and TRBJ2-7, with TRBD2 identical over 8 bases. The germline gives CDR1 MNHNY, CDR2 SVGAGI (reference sequence). Unmatched junction bases numbered 10, after V lost 6 bases and J lost 3 bases. The length of the CDR3 is 15 residues. Here the CDR3 reads CASRREALGYYEQYF. CDR3 coding DNA: TGTGCCAGCAGGCGGGAGGCATTAGGCTACTACGAGCAGTACTTC.

This clonotype appeared a few times. CDR3 loop: CAWRPPGSGYTF. CDR3 nucleotides: TGTGCCTGGAGGCCCCCAGGCTCTGGCTACACCTTC. The gene calls are TRBV30 and TRBJ1-2; D is uncertain. Germline V gene lookup returns CDR1 GTSNPN and CDR2 SVGIG (reference sequence). The CDR3 runs 12 residues. V gave up 3 bases and J gave up 7 bases, with 12 bases separating them. Together with reference TRBV30 and TRBJ1-2, the CDR3 gives the full variable domain: SQTIHQWPATLVQPVGSPLSLECTVEGTSNPNLYWYRQAAGRGLQLLFYSVGIGQISSEVPQNLSASRPQDRQFILSSKKLLLSDSGFYLCAWRPPGSGYTFGSGTRLTVV.

This clonotype came up a few times. This rearrangement joins TRBV7-2 to TRBJ2-5; tentatively, D is TRBD1 or TRBD2 (5 bases each). Judging by the DNA end, TRBJ2-7 fits better; the J call may be wrong. Per germline, CDR1 SGHTA and CDR2 FQGNSA. This CDR3 spans 14 amino acids. In nucleotides, the CDR3 is TGTGCCAGCAGCTTCGGGGCCCGGGGCTACGAGCAGTACTTC. Its protein is CASSFGARGYEQYF.

In this sample, this clonotype turned up a few times. The chain couples TRBV6-1 to TRBJ2-2, with TRBD2 matching over 11 bases. CDR3 length: 16 amino acids. With 3 bases clipped from V and 5 bases from J, the junction kept 5 bases outside the gene matches. Germline CDR1 reads MNHNS; CDR2 reads SASEGT. CDR3 sequence: CASSDTSGSGTGELFF. CDR3 in DNA: TGTGCCAGCAGTGATACTAGCGGGAGTGGTACCGGGGAGCTGTTTTTT.

This clonotype has just a few counts. CDR3 protein: CATTDTPTVNTEAFF. The CDR3 DNA is TGTGCCACCACTGACACTCCCACAGTGAACACTGAAGCTTTCTTT. This rearrangement joins TRBV19 to TRBJ1-1, with D hard to call. V shed 10 bases and J shed 0 bases, with 18 bases lying between them. Per the germline V gene, CDR1 is LNHDA and CDR2 is SQIVND (reference sequence). The length of the CDR3 is 15 residues.

This clonotype was seen more than once but under ten times. The chain is built from TRBV7-2 and TRBJ1-5, with D unclear. The germline V gene encodes CDR1 SGHTA and CDR2 FQGNSA. Trimming stripped 5 bases from V and 7 bases from J, with 9 bases between. The CDR3 runs to 12 residues. This chain's CDR3 is CASSQRSQPQHF. CDR3 DNA sequence: TGTGCCAGCAGCCAACGGAGCCAGCCCCAGCATTTT. Based on the CDR3 plus reference TRBV7-2 and TRBJ1-5, the full variable domain is GAGVSQSPSNKVTEKGKDVELRCDPISGHTALYWYRQSLGQGLEFLIYFQGNSAPDKSGLPSDRFSAERTGGSVSTLTIQRTQQEDSAVYLCASSQRSQPQHFGDGTRLSIL.

This clonotype was recorded many times. No DNA is shown, since the ends of the CDR3 on it are uncertain; the CDR3 is the one TCRdb lists. This rearrangement joins TRBV28 to TRBJ1-2; the DNA was not compared with TRBD1, the D call given in the table. From germline, CDR1 is MDHEN and CDR2 SYDVKM. The CDR3 is 15 residues long, ends included. The CDR3 protein is CASSSSGQGRNGYTF.

The table lists this clonotype with a few counts. The chain recombines TRBV20-1 with TRBJ2-3; 7 nucleotides align to TRBD1. There are 14 residues in the CDR3. Germline V gene data show CDR1 as DFQATT and CDR2 as SNEGSKA (reference sequence). V lost 3 bases, J lost 0 bases, and 3 bases stayed unmatched. CDR3 sequence (DNA): TGCAGTGCTAGGGGACAGCCTAGCACAGATACGCAGTATTTT. Translated: CSARGQPSTDTQYF.

The sample holds a few counts of this clonotype. This chain joins TRBV12-3 or TRBV12-4 and TRBJ1-2; possible D gene TRBD1, 6 bases. This CDR3 comprises 14 residues. With 5 bases removed from V and 0 bases from J, the gap between germline ends came to 10 bases. CDR3 amino acids: CASSDRQANYGYTF. In nucleotides, the CDR3 is TGTGCCAGCAGTGACCGACAGGCTAACTATGGCTACACCTTC.

V is TRBV6-5 and J is TRBJ1-1; no definite D call. The CDR3 sequence is 13 residues long. The V gene lost 7 bases and the J gene lost 6 bases, with 15 bases spanning the gap. CDR1 MNHEY and CDR2 SVGAGI come from the germline V gene. The CDR3 bases are TGTGCCAGCACCGACGGGCCCCAGGCTGAAGCTTTCTTT. This gives the protein CASTDGPQAEAFF.

This clonotype was counted a few times. This chain links TRBV7-9 with TRBJ1-1, with a weak D call TRBD1 (5 bases). The CDR3 loop spans 13 amino acids. The V and J ends lost 5 bases and 3 bases respectively, with 10 bases between them. Looked up from germline, CDR1 is SEHNR and CDR2 is FQNEAQ (reference sequence). The CDR3: CASSEQEYTEAFF. CDR3 nucleotides: TGTGCCAGCAGCGAACAGGAGTACACTGAAGCTTTCTTT.

There are a few counts of this clonotype. J is TRBJ2-7 and V is TRBV24-1; 8 bases line up with TRBD2. J was trimmed by 1 base and V by 8 bases; bases with no gene match: 3. The CDR3 sequence is 13 residues long. CDR1 and CDR2 from the germline V gene are KGHDR and SFDVKD. The CDR3 DNA is TGTGCCACCAACAGCGGGAGTTCCTACGAGCAGTACTTC. It specifies CATNSGSSYEQYF.

In its sample, this clonotype was seen a few times. This chain joins TRBV20-1 and TRBJ2-1, with 10 bases fitting TRBD2. The CDR3 is made up of 14 amino acids. The germline V gene encodes CDR1 DFQATT and CDR2 SNEGSKA (reference sequence). The J segment lost 9 bases and the V segment lost 7 bases, leaving 12 bases of the junction unmatched. The CDR3 nucleotides are TGCAGTGTTCGGGGACTAGCGTGGAGAAGTGAGCAGTTCTTC. Translating it yields CSVRGLAWRSEQFF.

This clonotype was recorded a few times. The J gene is TRBJ2-7, the V gene TRBV18; TRBD2 is a possible D gene (6 bases). Germline V gene lookup returns CDR1 KGHSH and CDR2 LQKENI. V was shortened by 3 bases and J by 2 bases, with 17 bases between the two germline ends. The CDR3 sequence is 16 residues long. CDR3 bases: TGTGCCAGCTCACCGATGGGGGGTTCGGGCACCTACGAGCAGTACTTC. It encodes CASSPMGGSGTYEQYF.

This clonotype was found a few times. The chain uses TRBV11-2 and TRBJ2-5; 8 positions match TRBD1. Germline CDR1 reads SGHAT; CDR2 reads FQNNGV. This CDR3 is built from 15 residues. The ends lost 1 base at V and 11 bases at J; junction bases unmatched: 12. The DNA for the CDR3 is TGTGCCAGCAGCTTAGGACGGAGCAGGGGGCTTGAGCAGTACTTC. The encoded protein is CASSLGRSRGLEQYF.

In this sample, this clonotype turned up a few times. The V and J genes are TRBV3-1 and TRBJ2-3; D unresolved. Per germline, CDR1 LGHDT and CDR2 YNNKEL (reference sequence). The V end lost 5 bases, the J end lost 0 bases, and 9 bases lay between the germline ends. The CDR3 length is 14 residues. The CDR3 bases are TGTGCCAGCAGCGTGAGCGCGAGCACAGATACGCAGTATTTT. Its translation is CASSVSASTDTQYF.

This chain connects TRBV11-3 to TRBJ2-1; perhaps D is TRBD1 or TRBD2 (5 bases each). CDR1 and CDR2 from the germline V gene are SGHNT and YENEEA. The V end was cut by 1 base, the J end by 5 bases, with 18 bases between. The CDR3 covers 17 residues. The CDR3 spells CASSLGKLVGDHNEQFF. The CDR3 DNA reads TGTGCCAGCAGCTTAGGGAAGCTTGTCGGGGACCACAATGAGCAGTTCTTC. The variable domain in full, with the rest retrieved from reference TRBV11-3 and TRBJ2-1, is EAGVVQSPRYKIIEKKQPVAFWCNPISGHNTLYWYLQNLGQGPELLIRYENEEAVDDSQLPKDRFSAERLKGVDSTLKIQPAELGDSAVYLCASSLGKLVGDHNEQFFGPGTRLTVL.

This clonotype showed up just a few times. The rearrangement joins TRBV5-1 to TRBJ2-5; D remains ambiguous. CDR1 is SGHRS, CDR2 YFSETQ, per germline. The CDR3 consists of 13 residues. V lost 0 bases, J lost 2 bases, and 5 bases lay in between. This CDR3 reads CASSLVKQETQYF. Here the CDR3 DNA reads TGCGCCAGCAGCTTGGTGAAGCAAGAGACCCAGTACTTC. The full variable domain, its missing parts supplied by reference TRBV5-1 and TRBJ2-5, is KAGVTQTPRYLIKTRGQQVTLSCSPISGHRSVSWYQQTPGQGLQFLFEYFSETQRNKGNFPGRFSGRQFSNSRSEMNVSTLELGDSALYLCASSLVKQETQYFGPGTRLLVL.

This clonotype was detected only a few times. The J gene is TRBJ2-5, the V gene TRBV6-4, with 9 bases fitting TRBD2. The DNA end favors TRBJ2-1, so the J call may be wrong. The CDR3 has 14 amino acids. Germline V gene data show CDR1 as MRHNA and CDR2 as SNTAGT. The CDR3 DNA is TGTGCCAGCAGTGCCGCGGGGGGGCACAATGAGCAGTTCTTC. Its protein product is CASSAAGGHNEQFF.

This chain links TRBV10-3 with TRBJ2-2; 12 nucleotides agree with TRBD1. The CDR3 runs to 19 residues. J was trimmed by 0 bases and V by 0 bases; bases with no gene match: 5. The germline gives CDR1 ENHRY, CDR2 SYGVKD. The CDR3 here is CAISESRDRGPANTGELFF. CDR3 nucleotide sequence: TGTGCCATCAGTGAGTCCCGGGACAGGGGGCCGGCGAACACCGGGGAGCTGTTTTTT.

The chain combines TRBV6-2 or TRBV6-3 with TRBJ2-1, with D tentatively TRBD2 (5 bases). The CDR3 runs 11 residues. Per germline, CDR1 MNHEY and CDR2 SVGEGT. With 5 bases removed from V and 9 bases from J, the gap between germline ends came to 8 bases. The CDR3 DNA reads as TGTGCCAGCAGTGAGGGCTTTGAGCAGTTCTTC. Protein sequence: CASSEGFEQFF.